This T cell receptor beta chain was recovered during a study of shared clonotypes between healthy human individuals. Sorted-subset replicate PCRs used roughly 220 ng DNA, around 31,000 T cell genomes. Clones were sequenced by immunoSEQ multiplex PCR, and TCRdb holds only the in-frame ones, with some missing. The table shows about 820,000 clones, with about 92% occurring only once. Losses at the gene ends were 10 bases for V and 2 bases for J; bases not matched to a gene: 9. Germline V gene lookup returns CDR1 SNHLY and CDR2 FYNNEI. The CDR3 is 16 amino acids. In this sample, this clone turned up once. Terminally differentiated effector memory CD45RA+ cells were left out of the naive CD8 fraction, which was CD45RO-negative and positively selected for CCR7.

This sequence originates from a man between 25 and 39 years old in good health. Source material: naive CD8+ T cells sorted from blood. This chain uses TRBV2 with TRBJ2-7; 15 bases map to TRBD2. The DNA for the CDR3 is TGTGCCATGCTAAGGACTAGCGGGAGGGCGACCTACGAGCAGTACTTC. Translated, it gives CAMLRTSGRATYEQYF.